Detailed here is one T cell receptor beta chain. Trimming took 3 bases from V and 3 from J, leaving 6 bases between them. The CDR3 length is 13 residues. Germline V lookup: CDR1 MGHDK, CDR2 SYGVNS. These data come from a study of blood T cell repertoires in COVID-19. Only in-frame clones appear in the TCRdb table, and some are missing; sequencing was by immunoSEQ multiplex PCR. Among hundreds of thousands of clones listed, more than 70% were seen once. The sequenced material came from peripheral blood. This chain uses TRBV25-1 with TRBJ1-5, with D possibly TRBD1 on 6 matching bases. This sequence originates from a woman aged 65 to 85 with COVID-19, enrolled during active disease. The CDR3 bases are TGTGCCAGCAGTGAGGGGGCCAATCAGCCCCAGCATTTT. It is translated as CASSEGANQPQHF. The whole variable domain, remainder taken from reference TRBV25-1 and TRBJ1-5, is EADIYQTPRYLVIGTGKKITLECSQTMGHDKMYWYQQDPGMELHLIHYSYGVNSTEKGDLSSESTVSRIRTEHFPLTLESARPSHTSQYLCASSEGANQPQHFGDGTRLSIL.